The next 22 T cell receptor beta chains were all read from a single sample in a study of cytomegalovirus exposure and HLA in healthy donors. The PCR had 60 Vbeta and 13 Jbeta primers. Sequencing used immunoSEQ multiplex PCR; TCRdb keeps in-frame clones, though not all of them. The sample contains about 97,000 clones, less than 90% of which appear only once. What was sequenced was PBMCs. These TCRs come from a man aged 35-49 years in good health and CMV-seronegative.

A single count supports this clone. This chain uses TRBV5-4 with TRBJ1-2, with 8 positions matching TRBD1. CDR3 length equals 14 residues. Trimming at V came to 2 bases and at J to 5 bases, leaving 5 bases not matched to a gene. CDR1 and CDR2 from the germline V gene are SGHNT and YYREEE (reference sequence). The CDR3 nucleotides read TGTGCCAGCAGCTTAGGACAGGGCATTTATGGCTACACCTTC. This encodes CASSLGQGIYGYTF.

The chain joins TRBV5-1 to TRBJ1-4; 7 bases line up with TRBD1. This CDR3 has 14 amino acids. Trimming at V came to 4 bases and at J to 4 bases, leaving 4 bases not matched to a gene. Germline V gives CDR1 SGHRS, CDR2 YFSETQ. In nucleotides, the CDR3 is TGCGCCAGCAGCCCCGGGGACAGTAATGAAAAACTGTTTTTT. Amino acids: CASSPGDSNEKLFF.

This rearrangement joins TRBV9 to TRBJ1-5; TRBD1 matches at 12 bases. The V gene end was trimmed by 5 bases and the J gene end by 1 base; junction bases not matched to a gene: 4. The CDR3 consists of 16 residues. Germline loops: CDR1 SGDLS, CDR2 YYNGEE. The CDR3 DNA is TGTGCCAGCAGTGCGGGACAGGGGGCAAGCAATCAGCCCCAGCATTTT. This codes for CASSAGQGASNQPQHF.

The CDR3 sequence: CASSQGGTSGGPGANVLTF. In DNA, the CDR3 is TGCGCCAGCAGCCAAGGGGGGACTAGCGGGGGGCCTGGGGCCAACGTCCTGACTTTC. The chain couples TRBV4-3 to TRBJ2-6; TRBD2 aligns across 15 bases. CDR3 length: 19 residues. The ends lost 1 base at V and 2 bases at J; junction bases unmatched: 3. Per the germline V gene, CDR1 is LGHNA and CDR2 is YSLEER.

The chain links TRBV2 to TRBJ1-5; TRBD1 agrees at 7 bases. Germline CDR1 is SNHLY and CDR2 is FYNNEI. The CDR3 has 15 residues. The V segment lost 9 bases and the J segment 0 bases; nucleotides outside the gene matches: 8. The CDR3 DNA sequence: TGTGCCAGTCGGGACAGCCCCTATAGCAATCAGCCCCAGCATTTT. Protein: CASRDSPYSNQPQHF.

This clone was observed a few times. This chain links TRBV15 with TRBJ1-2; 7 nucleotides align to TRBD1. This CDR3 is built from 17 residues. CDR1 is LNHNV, CDR2 YYDKDF, per germline (reference sequence). V shed 0 bases and J 4 bases; nucleotides not matched to a gene: 11. In DNA form, the CDR3 reads TGTGCCACCAGCAGAGATAGGGTAGAGGGGGCTTCCTATGGCTACACCTTC. Encoded protein: CATSRDRVEGASYGYTF.

This clone was seen once. The chain has TRBV4-3 and TRBJ1-4; TRBD1 matches 9 bases. This CDR3 contains 14 residues. V dropped 3 bases and J dropped 8; count of bases not matched to a gene: 4. Looked up from germline, CDR1 is LGHNA and CDR2 is YSLEER. The CDR3 nucleotides read TGCGCCAGCAGCCAGACAGGGGGAGGCGAAAAACTGTTTTTT. As protein: CASSQTGGGEKLFF.

This clone was seen only once. The gene calls are TRBV18 and TRBJ1-1; D not resolved. Trimming cost V 6 bases and J 11 bases, with 16 bases left between them. CDR1 KGHSH and CDR2 LQKENI come from the germline V gene. The CDR3 consists of 12 residues. The CDR3 spells CASSLDTFEAFF. CDR3 nucleotide sequence: TGTGCCAGCTCCCTCGATACCTTCGAGGCTTTCTTT.

DNA of the CDR3: TGCGCCAGCAGTCAATCGGGGGGGTCTGGGGCCAACGTCCTGACTTTC. Translation gives CASSQSGGSGANVLTF. V and J are TRBV23-1 and TRBJ2-6; 7 bases are a match to TRBD2. TRBV23-1 is treated as an ORF (open reading frame) with a function not yet certain. This CDR3 spans 16 amino acids. Unmatched junction bases numbered 0, after V lost 0 bases and J lost 1 base.

The gene calls are TRBV10-1 and TRBJ2-3; tentative D call: TRBD1 (6 bases). The CDR3 length is 14 residues. Germline loops: CDR1 WNHNN, CDR2 SYGVQD (reference sequence). Deletions cut 5 bases from V and 0 bases from J, with 9 bases between. CDR3 loop: CASSPGASTDTQYF. CDR3 DNA: TGCGCCAGCAGTCCAGGGGCCAGCACAGATACGCAGTATTTT.

This chain joins TRBV6-4 and TRBJ1-4, with D possibly TRBD1 on 6 matching bases. CDR3 size: 16 residues. V dropped 7 bases and J dropped 2 bases, with 17 bases sitting between them. In germline, CDR1 is MRHNA, CDR2 SNTAGT. CDR3 region: CASTPRGFETNEKLFF. In nucleotides, the CDR3 is TGTGCCAGCACCCCAAGGGGGTTTGAGACTAATGAAAAACTGTTTTTT.

The chain uses TRBV11-2 and TRBJ1-1; D not certain. The CDR3 is 15 amino acids. Trimming removed 0 bases from V and 2 bases from J, with 10 bases in between. CDR1 is SGHAT and CDR2 is FQNNGV in the germline V gene. The CDR3 sequence is CASSLDPQANTEAFF. In DNA form, the CDR3 reads TGTGCCAGCAGCTTAGATCCGCAGGCTAACACTGAAGCTTTCTTT.

This clone was detected only once. At one end the junction does not follow the germline gene, possibly because of a read error. V gene TRBV7-9 combines with J gene TRBJ2-2, with TRBD2 matching 7 bases. CDR1 SEHNR and CDR2 FQNEAQ come from the germline V gene (reference sequence). The CDR3 is 15 residues long. CDR3 nucleotides: TGTTCCAGCAGGCAACCTAGGCGGGGGACCGGGGAGCTGTTTTTT. It is translated as CSSRQPRRGTGELFF.

V gene TRBV5-6 combines with J gene TRBJ2-3, with TRBD2 identical over 10 bases. Germline loops: CDR1 SGHDT, CDR2 YYEEEE. Trimming at V came to 0 bases and at J to 0 bases, leaving 7 bases not matched to a gene. This CDR3 spans 18 amino acids. The chain's CDR3 is CASSLAGSGGFSTDTQYF. CDR3 sequence (DNA): TGTGCCAGCAGCTTGGCCGGTAGCGGGGGGTTTAGCACAGATACGCAGTATTTT.

The CDR3 loop is CASSSPGASGHSVEQYF. For the CDR3, the DNA is TGTGCCAGCAGCTCCCCTGGGGCTAGCGGGCATTCGGTCGAGCAGTACTTC. The chain couples TRBV7-6 to TRBJ2-7, with 8 bases that match TRBD2. With 4 bases clipped from V and 6 bases from J, the junction kept 17 bases outside the gene matches. The CDR3 is made up of 17 amino acids. The germline gives CDR1 SGHVS, CDR2 FNYEAQ.

The rearrangement joins TRBV29-1 to TRBJ2-2; unclear D gene. Germline V gene data show CDR1 as SQVTM and CDR2 as ANQGSEA. V lost 6 bases, J lost 0 bases, and 2 bases lay in between. CDR3 length equals 11 residues. CDR3 sequence: CSVANTGELFF. CDR3 sequence (DNA): TGCAGCGTCGCGAACACCGGGGAGCTGTTTTTT.

The CDR3 loop reads CASALGPASSGNTIYF. In DNA form, the CDR3 reads TGTGCTAGTGCCCTAGGTCCGGCCAGCTCGGGAAACACCATATATTTT. This rearrangement joins TRBV12-5 to TRBJ1-3; D ambiguous. The germline V gene encodes CDR1 LGHNT and CDR2 FRNRAP. The V end was cut by 7 bases, the J end by 4 bases, with 20 bases between. The CDR3 is made up of 16 amino acids. Looking up the rest from reference TRBV12-5 and TRBJ1-3 gives the full variable domain: DARVTQTPRHKVTEMGQEVTMRCQPILGHNTVFWYRQTMMQGLELLAYFRNRAPLDDSGMPKDRFSAEMPDATLATLKIQPSEPRDSAVYFCASALGPASSGNTIYFGEGSWLTVV.

The chain combines TRBV5-4 with TRBJ2-3, with TRBD2 matching 11 bases. Germline assignment: CDR1 SGHNT and CDR2 YYREEE (reference sequence). There are 18 residues in the CDR3. V lost 4 bases to trimming and J lost 0 bases; unmatched junction nucleotides: 10. The CDR3 DNA reads TGTGCCAGCAGCCCTGGGACTAGCGGCACCGTGAGCACAGATACGCAGTATTTT. This codes for CASSPGTSGTVSTDTQYF.

This chain uses TRBV11-2 with TRBJ2-7; 9 nucleotides match TRBD1. With V trimmed by 5 bases and J by 4 bases, 6 bases remained unmatched. The CDR3 extends over 14 amino acids. Germline V gene sequence: CDR1 SGHAT, CDR2 FQNNGV. The CDR3 region is CASSPWTGAYEQYF. The CDR3 DNA reads as TGTGCCAGCAGCCCATGGACAGGGGCGTACGAGCAGTACTTC.

The CDR3, as DNA: TGTGCCAGTAGTATAGGTGCCAGAACCTACGAGCAGTACTTC. This codes for CASSIGARTYEQYF. This chain joins TRBV19 and TRBJ2-7; D remains unclear. The germline V and J ends were trimmed by 1 base and 2 bases, with 9 bases remaining between them. The CDR3 loop spans 14 amino acids. Per the germline V gene, CDR1 is LNHDA and CDR2 is SQIVND (reference sequence).

The chain carries TRBV2 and TRBJ1-5, with D possibly being TRBD1 (5 bases). V shed 5 bases and J shed 2 bases, with 16 bases lying between them. The CDR3 is 16 amino acids. Per the germline V gene, CDR1 is SNHLY and CDR2 is FYNNEI. CDR3 coding DNA: TGTGCCAGCAGTCCAATACAGTGGGGCGGCAATCAGCCCCAGCATTTT. This codes for CASSPIQWGGNQPQHF.

This rearrangement joins TRBV6-5 to TRBJ2-2; tentatively, D is TRBD2 (6 bases). The length of the CDR3 is 14 residues. V lost 7 bases to trimming and J lost 5 bases, with 14 bases between them. Germline loops: CDR1 MNHEY, CDR2 SVGAGI. The CDR3 loop is CASTGGGVTGELFF. The CDR3 DNA reads TGTGCCAGCACGGGCGGAGGGGTAACCGGGGAGCTGTTTTTT.